This TCR beta chain was captured in a study of blood T cell repertoires in COVID-19. About the research overall: COVID-19 samples, acute and convalescent, were from the United States, Italy and Spain. Sources were T cells, B-cell-depleted T cells, or PBMCs; the material itself was cDNA or gDNA.

The sample holds one count of this clone. Authors' data handling: Reference gene primers were amplified, and this amplification served to estimate nucleated cell counts. Some clones are missing from TCRdb's copy, which holds only in-frame ones; the method was immunoSEQ multiplex PCR. V, J and clone size are taken as reported in that table, and D and trimming were inferred from the DNA itself. This sample carries about 140,000 clones, over 60% of them seen once, and the ten largest clones take approximately 4.5%. The sample taken for sequencing was peripheral blood. This sequence originates from a woman aged 80 or over with active or convalescent COVID-19.

The CDR3 DNA is TGTGCCAGCAGCGGTGACAGGAGGAATCAGCCCCAGCATTTT. It is translated as CASSGDRRNQPQHF. V usage is TRBV28 and J usage is TRBJ1-5; possible D gene TRBD1, 6 bases. This CDR3 has 14 amino acids. Trimming left V 6 bases short and J 4 bases short, with 13 bases between. Germline V gives CDR1 MDHEN, CDR2 SYDVKM.